The next 19 T cell receptor beta chains were all read from a single sample in a study of T cell responses to AZD1222 COVID-19 vaccine. Sequenced by immunoSEQ multiplex PCR; TCRdb stores in-frame clones only, minus some. There are about 190,000 clones in the sample; approximately 90% occur only once, and approximately 0.98% lies in the top ten. Sequenced here: peripheral blood, sampled on day 0 of AZD1222 vaccination. The receptor source for this set is an adult in good health.

J is TRBJ2-1 and V is TRBV28; a weak D match, TRBD1 (7 bases). Germline-derived CDR1 and CDR2 are MDHEN and SYDVKM. This CDR3 is 15 amino acids long. Trimming removed 5 bases at V and 2 bases at J, with 13 bases between. CDR3 bases: TGTGCCAGCAGTATGGACAGGAGGGCCTACAATGAGCAGTTCTTC. This sequence encodes CASSMDRRAYNEQFF.

The CDR3 reads CASSALSDTEAFF. The CDR3 nucleotides are TGCGCCAGCAGCGCGTTATCGGACACTGAAGCTTTCTTT. The chain joins TRBV5-1 to TRBJ1-1, with D unclear. CDR3 size: 13 residues. The germline V and J ends were trimmed by 4 bases and 3 bases, with 10 bases remaining between them. Germline V gene data show CDR1 as SGHRS and CDR2 as YFSETQ.

The chain joins TRBV3-1 (or the pseudogene TRBV3-2) to TRBJ1-5, with D perhaps TRBD1 (6 bases). Germline assignment: CDR1 LGHDT and CDR2 YNNKEL (reference sequence). V was trimmed by 0 bases and J by 1 base, leaving 7 bases between them. The CDR3 is 15 residues long. The CDR3 DNA sequence: TGTGCCAGCAGCCAAGATACAGGGAGCAATCAGCCCCAGCATTTT. Translating gives CASSQDTGSNQPQHF.

The J gene is TRBJ2-3, the V gene TRBV29-1, with D perhaps TRBD2 (5 bases). Germline V gene data show CDR1 as SQVTM and CDR2 as ANQGSEA. V dropped 5 bases and J dropped 2 bases, with 11 bases sitting between them. The CDR3 loop spans 13 amino acids. DNA of the CDR3: TGCAGCGTTCTACTAGGAGCCACAGATACGCAGTATTTT. As protein: CSVLLGATDTQYF.

The rearrangement links TRBV7-2 to TRBJ1-2; D unclear. Trimming stripped 3 bases from V and 4 bases from J, with 9 bases between. There are 13 residues in the CDR3. Per the germline V gene, CDR1 is SGHTA and CDR2 is FQGNSA. The DNA for the CDR3 is TGTGCCAGCAGCTTGAGTGGGCCCTATGGCTACACCTTC. Translating it yields CASSLSGPYGYTF. The complete variable domain, with remaining parts taken from reference TRBV7-2 and TRBJ1-2, reads GAGVSQSPSNKVTEKGKDVELRCDPISGHTALYWYRQSLGQGLEFLIYFQGNSAPDKSGLPSDRFSAERTGGSVSTLTIQRTQQEDSAVYLCASSLSGPYGYTFGSGTRLTVV.

The chain uses TRBV20-1 and TRBJ1-1; D unresolved. The CDR3 length is 10 residues. The V gene's germline CDR1 is DFQATT and CDR2 SNEGSKA (reference sequence). Trimming took 0 bases from V and 11 from J, leaving 7 bases between them. The CDR3 here is CSAREWKAFF. CDR3 nucleotides: TGCAGTGCTAGAGAATGGAAGGCTTTCTTT.

V usage is TRBV4-2 and J usage is TRBJ2-2; 10 nucleotides agree with TRBD1. Losses at the gene ends were 0 bases for V and 8 bases for J; bases not matched to a gene: 9. Germline values: CDR1 LGHNA, CDR2 YNFKEQ. This CDR3 contains 17 residues. The CDR3 bases are TGTGCCAGCAGCCAAGATTACGACAGGGGGCTGGGAGGGGAGCTGTTTTTT. Amino acid sequence: CASSQDYDRGLGGELFF.

A single count supports this clone. The chain recombines TRBV7-9 with TRBJ2-1; 7 bases fit TRBD2. The germline CDR1 and CDR2 sequences are SEHNR and FQNEAQ (reference sequence). This CDR3 is 15 amino acids long. J was trimmed by 5 bases and V by 5 bases; bases with no gene match: 9. The CDR3 DNA reads as TGTGCCAGCAGCACTGACCGGGACTACCACAATGAGCAGTTCTTC. Translating it yields CASSTDRDYHNEQFF.

The rearrangement joins TRBV11-3 to TRBJ1-1; 9 bases are a match to TRBD1. Germline V lookup: CDR1 SGHNT, CDR2 YENEEA. V shed 8 bases and J 2 bases; nucleotides not matched to a gene: 6. The CDR3 loop spans 14 amino acids. The CDR3 nucleotides are TGTGCCAGCGGTACGGGACAGGGAAACACTGAAGCTTTCTTT. Translating gives CASGTGQGNTEAFF.

The chain combines TRBV7-6 with TRBJ1-5; D possibly corresponds to TRBD1 (6 bases). The germline V and J ends were trimmed by 5 bases and 11 bases, with 25 bases remaining between them. This CDR3 has 16 residues. CDR1 and CDR2 (germline): SGHVS, FNYEAQ. CDR3 in DNA: TGTGCCAGCAGCCCATTTCGGGGGCCCTCCCAATCAGCCCAGCATTTT. Protein sequence: CASSPFRGPSQSAQHF.

This chain links TRBV19 with TRBJ1-5; D might be TRBD1 (5 bases). Deletions cut 6 bases from V and 3 bases from J, with 15 bases between. Germline V gene lookup returns CDR1 LNHDA and CDR2 SQIVND (reference sequence). This CDR3 has 15 amino acids. In nucleotides, the CDR3 is TGTGCCAGTAGGGGGGGTTGGCAAGCCAATCAGCCCCAGCATTTT. Residues: CASRGGWQANQPQHF.

This clone has just a few counts. Within the sample, other DNA sequences also encode this same CDR3. The CDR3: CASSFNRDGYTF. In nucleotides, the CDR3 is TGTGCCAGCAGCTTCAACAGAGACGGCTACACCTTC. The gene calls are TRBV7-9 and TRBJ1-2, with D unclear. V lost 3 bases and J lost 8, with 10 bases in between. The CDR3 has 12 amino acids. The germline V gene encodes CDR1 SEHNR and CDR2 FQNEAQ (reference sequence).

V gene TRBV27 combines with J gene TRBJ2-7; D tentatively reads TRBD1 or TRBD2 (5 bases each). CDR3 length: 16 amino acids. V shed 3 bases and J shed 3 bases, with 18 bases lying between them. Germline V gene sequence: CDR1 MNHEY, CDR2 SMNVEV (reference sequence). The CDR3 region has the DNA TGTGCCAGCAGTTTGGGACCAGGTAGCCCCAACTACGAGCAGTACTTC. It encodes CASSLGPGSPNYEQYF.

The chain joins TRBV10-1 to TRBJ2-6; D is unclear. V shed 0 bases and J shed 0 bases, with 12 bases lying between them. The CDR3 loop spans 18 amino acids. Germline V gene sequence: CDR1 WNHNN, CDR2 SYGVQD (reference sequence). The CDR3 nucleotides are TGCGCCAGCAGTGAGTCTACGGACGGATTCTCTGGGGCCAACGTCCTGACTTTC. It yields the protein CASSESTDGFSGANVLTF.

CDR3 region: CASSLAGGGVTEAFF. DNA for the CDR3: TGTGCCAGCAGCTTAGCGGGGGGGGGTGTCACTGAAGCTTTCTTT. The chain carries TRBV7-2 and TRBJ1-1; tentative D call: TRBD1 (5 bases). This CDR3 has 15 amino acids. Germline CDR1 SGHTA, CDR2 FQGNSA. Trimming shortened V by 0 bases and J by 4 bases, and 12 bases separated the two germline ends.

The V and J genes are TRBV24-1 and TRBJ2-1; 11 bases agree with TRBD2. Trimming removed 4 bases from V and 10 bases from J; junction bases left unmatched: 5. This CDR3 comprises 14 residues. Per germline, CDR1 KGHDR and CDR2 SFDVKD. DNA of the CDR3: TGTGCCACCAGTGACACGGGACTAGCGGTAGAGCAGTTCTTC. It is translated as CATSDTGLAVEQFF.

The chain has TRBV14 and TRBJ1-2, with 7 bases lining up with TRBD1. CDR1 and CDR2 (germline): SGHDN, FVKESK. The V segment lost 4 bases and the J segment 4 bases; nucleotides outside the gene matches: 6. CDR3 length: 14 amino acids. The chain's CDR3 is CASSPGTDLYGYTF. CDR3 coding DNA: TGTGCCAGCAGCCCAGGGACAGACCTCTATGGCTACACCTTC.

The chain is built from TRBV10-3 and TRBJ1-1, with D possibly TRBD1 on 5 matching bases. Trimming removed 8 bases from V and 6 bases from J, with 25 bases in between. The CDR3 runs 16 residues. Germline V gene lookup returns CDR1 ENHRY and CDR2 SYGVKD. This CDR3 is CAISGRAGGGMAEAFF. In nucleotides, the CDR3 is TGTGCCATCTCGGGGCGGGCAGGCGGAGGTATGGCTGAAGCTTTCTTT.

The chain couples TRBV5-1 to TRBJ2-3; 9 bases align to TRBD1. CDR3 length: 15 amino acids. The germline CDR1 and CDR2 sequences are SGHRS and YFSETQ. V lost 1 base to trimming and J lost 4 bases; unmatched junction nucleotides: 4. For the CDR3, the DNA is TGCGCCAGCAGCTTGACGGGACAGGGTGCAGATACGCAGTATTTT. This sequence encodes CASSLTGQGADTQYF.